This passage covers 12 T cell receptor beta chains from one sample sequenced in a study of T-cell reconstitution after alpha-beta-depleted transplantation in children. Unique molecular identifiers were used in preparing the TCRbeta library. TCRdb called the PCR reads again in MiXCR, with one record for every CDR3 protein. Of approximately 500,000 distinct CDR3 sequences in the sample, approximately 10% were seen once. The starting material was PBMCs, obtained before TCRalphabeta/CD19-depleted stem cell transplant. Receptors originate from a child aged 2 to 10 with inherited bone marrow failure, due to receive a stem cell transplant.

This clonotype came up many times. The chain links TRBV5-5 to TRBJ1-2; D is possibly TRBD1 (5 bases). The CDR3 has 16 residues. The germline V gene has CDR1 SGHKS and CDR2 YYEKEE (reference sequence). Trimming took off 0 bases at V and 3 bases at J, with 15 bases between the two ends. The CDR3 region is CASSLAGRGLDYGYTF. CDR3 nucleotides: TGTGCCAGCAGCTTGGCCGGGAGGGGATTGGACTATGGCTACACCTTC. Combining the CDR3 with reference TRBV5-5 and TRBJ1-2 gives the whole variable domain DAGVTQSPTHLIKTRGQQVTLRCSPISGHKSVSWYQQVLGQGPQFIFQYYEKEERGRGNFPDRFSARQFPNYSSELNVNALLLGDSALYLCASSLAGRGLDYGYTFGSGTRLTVV.

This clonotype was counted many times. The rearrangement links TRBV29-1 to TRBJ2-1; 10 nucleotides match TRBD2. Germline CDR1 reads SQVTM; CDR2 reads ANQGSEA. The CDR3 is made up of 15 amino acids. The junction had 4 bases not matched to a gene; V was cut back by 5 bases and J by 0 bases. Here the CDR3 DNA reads TGCAGCGTTCCCCAGCGGGAGGGCTCCTACAATGAGCAGTTCTTC. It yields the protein CSVPQREGSYNEQFF.

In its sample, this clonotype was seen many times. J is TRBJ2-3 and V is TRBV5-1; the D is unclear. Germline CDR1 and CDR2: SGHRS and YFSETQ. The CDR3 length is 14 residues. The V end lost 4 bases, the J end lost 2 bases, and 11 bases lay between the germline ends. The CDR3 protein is CASSPGRTTDTQYF. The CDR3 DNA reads TGCGCCAGCAGCCCGGGCCGAACCACAGATACGCAGTATTTT.

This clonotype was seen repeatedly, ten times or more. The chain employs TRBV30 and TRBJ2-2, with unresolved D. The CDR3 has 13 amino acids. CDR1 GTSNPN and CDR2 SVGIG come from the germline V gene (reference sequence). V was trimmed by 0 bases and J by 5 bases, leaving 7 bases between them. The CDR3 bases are TGTGCCTGGAGTGTTCTGGGAACCGGGGAGCTGTTTTTT. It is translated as CAWSVLGTGELFF.

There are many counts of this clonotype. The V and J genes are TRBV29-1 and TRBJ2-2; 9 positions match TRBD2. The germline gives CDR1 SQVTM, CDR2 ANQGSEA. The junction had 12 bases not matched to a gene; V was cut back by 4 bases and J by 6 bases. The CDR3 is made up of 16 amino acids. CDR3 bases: TGCAGCGTTGTAGCGGTAGCGGGAGACCGGGCCGGGGAGCTGTTTTTT. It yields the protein CSVVAVAGDRAGELFF.

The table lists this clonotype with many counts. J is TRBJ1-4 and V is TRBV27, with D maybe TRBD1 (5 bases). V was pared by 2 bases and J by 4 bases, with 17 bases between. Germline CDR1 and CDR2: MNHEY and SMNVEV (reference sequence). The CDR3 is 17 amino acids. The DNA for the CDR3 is TGTGCCAGCAGTTTACGAGCAAGACAGTTACTTAATGAAAAACTGTTTTTT. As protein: CASSLRARQLLNEKLFF.

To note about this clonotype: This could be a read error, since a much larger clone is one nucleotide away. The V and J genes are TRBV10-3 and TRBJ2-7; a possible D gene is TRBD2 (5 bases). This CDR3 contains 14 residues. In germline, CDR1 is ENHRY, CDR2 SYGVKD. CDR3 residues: CAISDVLVGYQQYF. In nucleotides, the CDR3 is TGTGCCATCAGTGATGTACTAGTAGGCTACCAGCAGTACTTC.

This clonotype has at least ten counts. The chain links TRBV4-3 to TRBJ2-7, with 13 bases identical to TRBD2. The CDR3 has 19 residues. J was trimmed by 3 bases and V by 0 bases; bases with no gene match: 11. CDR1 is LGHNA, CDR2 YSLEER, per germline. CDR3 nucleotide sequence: TGCGCCAGCAGCCAAGATATAGGGCGACTAGCGGGAGGCTTCTACGAGCAGTACTTC. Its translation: CASSQDIGRLAGGFYEQYF.

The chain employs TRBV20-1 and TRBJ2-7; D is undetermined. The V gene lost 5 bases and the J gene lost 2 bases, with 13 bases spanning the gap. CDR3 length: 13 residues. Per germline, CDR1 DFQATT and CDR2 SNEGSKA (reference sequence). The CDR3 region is CSAPDGTAYEQYF. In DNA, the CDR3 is TGCAGTGCTCCCGACGGTACGGCCTACGAGCAGTACTTC.

The CDR3 sequence is CSARDHRTYEQYF. CDR3 coding DNA: TGCAGTGCTAGAGATCACCGCACCTACGAGCAGTACTTC. V is TRBV20-1 and J is TRBJ2-7; D not certain. This CDR3 has 13 residues. V was trimmed by 0 bases and J by 2 bases, leaving 8 bases between them. Germline V CDR1 and CDR2: DFQATT, SNEGSKA (reference sequence).

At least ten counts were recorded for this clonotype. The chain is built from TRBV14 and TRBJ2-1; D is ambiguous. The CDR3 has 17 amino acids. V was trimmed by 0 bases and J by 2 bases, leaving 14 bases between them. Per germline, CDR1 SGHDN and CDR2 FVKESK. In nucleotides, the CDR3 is TGTGCCAGCAGCCAAGATCTAGAACTTAGGCCCTACAATGAGCAGTTCTTC. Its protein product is CASSQDLELRPYNEQFF.

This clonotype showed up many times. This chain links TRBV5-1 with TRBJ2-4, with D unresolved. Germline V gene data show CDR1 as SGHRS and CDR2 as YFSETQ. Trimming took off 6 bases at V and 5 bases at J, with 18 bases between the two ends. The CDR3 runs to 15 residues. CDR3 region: CASKGRRVWENIQYF. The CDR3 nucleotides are TGCGCCAGCAAGGGCCGTCGGGTCTGGGAAAACATTCAGTACTTC.